These T cell receptor beta chains were read from a single sample in a study of blood T cell repertoires in COVID-19. TCRdb's copy holds only in-frame clones and misses some; the assay was immunoSEQ multiplex PCR. The sample contains 100,000 to 150,000 clones, around 82% of which appear only once. Sequenced material: peripheral blood. The receptors here all came from an elderly man with active or convalescent COVID-19. Both conserved end residues are part of each CDR3. A D gene is named only where the DNA matches it firmly. Clone size, where shown, is once, few, many, or a class for clones that have expanded.

.,TRBJ2-3,.,TRBV5-1,CASSSILHGTDTQYF,TGCGCCAGCAGCTCTATTCTACACGGGACAGATACGCAGTATTTT
.,TRBJ1-5,.,TRBV12-5,CASDQAYSNQPQHF,TGTGCTAGTGATCAGGCGTATAGCAATCAGCCCCAGCATTTT
TRBD2,TRBJ2-7,many,TRBV4-2,CASSQDTSGASEQYF,TGTGCCAGCAGCCAAGATACTAGCGGGGCCAGCGAGCAGTACTTC
TRBD1,TRBJ1-1,.,TRBV6-5,CASSTRQGLFSEAFF,TGTGCCAGCAGTACACGACAGGGCCTCTTTTCTGAAGCTTTCTTT
TRBD2,TRBJ2-7,.,TRBV27,CASSSSGLAFSYEQYF,TGTGCCAGCAGTTCGAGCGGACTAGCGTTCTCCTACGAGCAGTACTTC
.,TRBJ2-2,.,TRBV29-1,CSVDGTTNTGELFF,TGCAGCGTTGATGGGACAACGAACACCGGGGAGCTGTTTTTT
.,TRBJ2-6,.,TRBV5-1,CASTPGSGANVLTF,TGCGCCAGCACCCCCGGTTCTGGGGCCAACGTCCTGACTTTC
.,TRBJ1-5,.,TRBV6-2/TRBV6-3,CASSPLDSFALPQHF,TGTGCCAGCAGTCCCCTGGACAGCTTTGCTCTGCCCCAGCATTTT
.,TRBJ2-7,.,TRBV24-1,CATSDPSQREQYF,TGTGCCACCAGTGACCCATCCCAGCGCGAGCAGTACTTC
.,TRBJ1-1,.,TRBV5-1,CASTTIGQPNTEAFF,TGCGCCAGCACCACCATAGGACAACCGAACACTGAAGCTTTCTTT
.,TRBJ1-5,.,TRBV6-2/TRBV6-3,CASSYGGNQPQHF,TGTGCCAGCAGTTACGGGGGGAATCAGCCCCAGCATTTT
.,TRBJ2-7,.,TRBV7-2,CASSLGPHGDEQYF,TGTGCCAGCAGCCTGGGTCCCCACGGGGACGAGCAGTACTTC
.,TRBJ1-4,.,TRBV7-6,CASSSRAGTNEKLFF,TGTGCCAGCAGCTCCAGGGCAGGAACTAATGAAAAACTGTTTTTT
TRBD2,TRBJ2-3,.,TRBV5-1,CASSYGTSGGEQYF,TGCGCCAGCAGCTATGGGACTAGCGGGGGGGAGCAGTATTTT
TRBD1,TRBJ2-3,.,TRBV19,CASSNRQGPSTDTQYF,TGTGCCAGTAGCAATCGACAGGGCCCTAGCACAGATACGCAGTATTTT
TRBD1,TRBJ1-5,.,TRBV5-1,CASSLQGAGEPQHF,TGCGCCAGCAGCTTACAGGGGGCGGGCGAGCCCCAGCATTTT
.,TRBJ1-3,.,TRBV2,CASRGASGNTIYF,TGTGCCAGCAGGGGCGCCTCTGGAAACACCATATATTTT
TRBD1,TRBJ1-6,.,TRBV19,CASSRQGSSYNSPLHF,TGTGCCAGTAGTCGACAGGGGAGCTCCTATAATTCACCCCTCCACTTT
.,TRBJ1-5,.,TRBV19,CASSMGGYLPQHF,TGTGCCAGTAGTATGGGAGGGTATCTGCCCCAGCATTTT
.,TRBJ1-4,.,TRBV19,CASRGRVVEGEKLFF,TGTGCCAGTAGAGGTCGCGTCGTTGAGGGTGAAAAACTGTTTTTT
TRBD1,TRBJ1-6,.,TRBV7-2,CASSMTGSASPLHF,TGTGCCAGCAGCATGACAGGGTCGGCTTCACCCCTCCACTTT
.,TRBJ2-3,.,TRBV6-5,CASSYSIAHTDTQYF,TGTGCCAGCAGTTACTCGATAGCCCACACAGATACGCAGTATTTT
.,TRBJ2-7,once,TRBV4-3,CASSPVNREYEQYF,TGCGCCAGCAGCCCCGTTAACAGGGAATACGAGCAGTACTTC
.,TRBJ1-5,.,TRBV6-2/TRBV6-3,CASSGGGTVIQPQHF,TGTGCCAGCAGTGGCGGGGGGACGGTGATTCAGCCCCAGCATTTT
.,TRBJ1-6,once,TRBV6-5,CASSSTGISPLHF,TGTGCCAGCAGTTCCACTGGTATTTCACCCCTCCACTTT
TRBD2,TRBJ2-2,.,TRBV9,CASSVVASGGAIGELFF,TGTGCCAGCAGCGTAGTGGCTAGCGGGGGGGCAATCGGGGAGCTGTTTTTT
.,TRBJ2-3,.,TRBV24-1,CATSDGAGDTQYF,TGTGCCACCAGTGACGGTGCCGGGGATACGCAGTATTTT
.,TRBJ2-1,once,TRBV2,CASSPLSSYNEQFF,TGTGCCAGCAGTCCGCTGAGCTCCTACAATGAGCAGTTCTTC
.,TRBJ1-1,.,TRBV5-1,CASSEQGSNTEAFF,TGCGCCAGCAGCGAACAGGGATCCAACACTGAAGCTTTCTTT
.,TRBJ1-2,.,TRBV4-3,CASSPGRAYGYTF,TGCGCCAGCAGCCCCGGGAGGGCTTATGGCTACACCTTC
.,TRBJ2-2,.,TRBV9,CASKGRGNTGELFF,TGTGCCAGCAAAGGGCGGGGAAATACCGGGGAGCTGTTTTTT
.,TRBJ2-3,.,TRBV5-1,CASSSARIMPDTQYF,TGCGCCAGCAGCTCGGCGAGGATTATGCCAGATACGCAGTATTTT
.,TRBJ1-3,.,TRBV27,CASSLSSGNTIYF,TGTGCCAGCAGTTTGAGCTCTGGAAACACCATATATTTT
.,TRBJ1-2,.,TRBV6-6,CASSYSAGWNGYTF,TGTGCCAGCAGTTACTCCGCAGGGTGGAATGGCTACACCTTC
.,TRBJ2-5,.,TRBV19,CASSFSGLETQYF,TGTGCCAGTAGTTTCTCAGGGTTGGAGACCCAGTACTTC
TRBD2,TRBJ2-5,.,TRBV2,CASSDMSGGQETQYF,TGTGCCAGCAGTGATATGAGCGGGGGACAAGAGACCCAGTACTTC
.,TRBJ2-5,.,TRBV6-6,CASSYSVRGWQETQYF,TGTGCCAGCAGTTACTCGGTCAGAGGGTGGCAAGAGACCCAGTACTTC
TRBD1,TRBJ2-7,.,TRBV5-1,CASSLVGQSDAQYF,TGCGCCAGCAGCTTGGTGGGACAGAGCGATGCGCAGTACTTC
TRBD2,TRBJ2-5,.,TRBV9,CASSEGSGGAETQYF,TGTGCCAGCAGCGAAGGTAGCGGGGGTGCGGAGACCCAGTACTTC